The present TCR beta chain was sequenced within a study of beta chain features in type 1 diabetes. Study-level results: The study found moderately but significantly shorter TCRB CDR3s in all four CD4+ subsets of Type 1 diabetes patients.

V was cut by 6 bases and J by 10 bases, with 18 bases left in between. Looked up from germline, CDR1 is MNHNY and CDR2 is SVGAGI (reference sequence). The CDR3 spans 13 residues. This clone was detected only a few times. What it binds is unknown. Expressed TCRB transcripts were sequenced because the isolated RNA had all been reverse transcribed beforehand. The method was immunoSEQ multiplex PCR; TCRdb's version includes in-frame clones alone and lacks a portion of them. The table shows 200,000 to 250,000 clones, with around an eighth occurring only once. The source of this sequence is a woman aged 40 to 49 in good health. Sequenced material: naive CD4+ T cells from blood. V and J are TRBV6-6 and TRBJ1-2, with unresolved D. In DNA form, the CDR3 reads TGTGCCAGCAGGCCCATTGAGTATGGTCCCTACACCTTC. It specifies CASRPIEYGPYTF.